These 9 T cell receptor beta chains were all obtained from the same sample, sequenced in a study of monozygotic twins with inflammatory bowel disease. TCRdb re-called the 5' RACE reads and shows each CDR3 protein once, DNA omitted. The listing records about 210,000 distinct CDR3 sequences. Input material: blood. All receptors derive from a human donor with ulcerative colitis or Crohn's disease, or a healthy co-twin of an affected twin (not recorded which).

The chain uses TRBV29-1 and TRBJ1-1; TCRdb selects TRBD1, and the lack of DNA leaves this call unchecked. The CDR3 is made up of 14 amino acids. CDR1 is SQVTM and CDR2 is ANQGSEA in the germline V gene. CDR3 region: CSVAPGQVNTEAFF.

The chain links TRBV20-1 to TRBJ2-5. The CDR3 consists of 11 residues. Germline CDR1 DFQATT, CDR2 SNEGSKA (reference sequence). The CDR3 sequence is CSASYSETQYF.

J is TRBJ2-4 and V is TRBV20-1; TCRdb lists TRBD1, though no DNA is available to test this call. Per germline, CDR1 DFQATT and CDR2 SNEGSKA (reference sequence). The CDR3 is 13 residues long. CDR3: CSARVQKGADQYF.

CDR3 amino acids: CASSIGRVSTYNEQFF. The chain couples TRBV5-6 to TRBJ2-1; checking the TCRdb D call of TRBD2 is not possible without DNA. CDR3 length equals 16 residues. Germline V gene sequence: CDR1 SGHDT, CDR2 YYEEEE.

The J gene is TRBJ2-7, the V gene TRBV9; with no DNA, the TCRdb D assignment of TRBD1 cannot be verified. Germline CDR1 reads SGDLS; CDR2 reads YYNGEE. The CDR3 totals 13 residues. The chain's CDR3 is CASSVGGGGEQYF.

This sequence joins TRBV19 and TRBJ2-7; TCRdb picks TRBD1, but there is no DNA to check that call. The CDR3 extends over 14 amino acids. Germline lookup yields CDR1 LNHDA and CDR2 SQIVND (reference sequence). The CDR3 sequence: CASSIGDLSYEQYF.

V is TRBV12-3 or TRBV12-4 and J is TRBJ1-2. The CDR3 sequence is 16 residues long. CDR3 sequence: CASTSSGRPANYGYTF.

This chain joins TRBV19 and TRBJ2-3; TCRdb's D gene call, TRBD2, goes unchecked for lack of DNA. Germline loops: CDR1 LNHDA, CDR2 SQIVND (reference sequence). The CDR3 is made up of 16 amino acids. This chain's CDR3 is CASTPWTSGGTDTQYF.

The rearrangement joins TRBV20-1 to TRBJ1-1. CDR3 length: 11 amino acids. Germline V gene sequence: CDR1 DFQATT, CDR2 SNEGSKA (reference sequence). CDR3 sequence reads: CSAQKYTEAFF.